Reported below is one T cell receptor (beta chain). Its target is unknown. The data are from a study of cytomegalovirus exposure and HLA in healthy donors. General study results and limits: A later analysis linked a missense variant in DCLRE1C to the trimming of TCR beta V and J genes. Information on immune exposure was restricted to one variable (CMV serostatus). Cytomegalovirus-associated TCR beta chains were listed, numbering roughly 150.

Germline values: CDR1 LNHDA, CDR2 SQIVND (reference sequence). Unmatched junction bases numbered 5, after V lost 0 bases and J lost 0 bases. The CDR3 is 19 residues long. Though probably carrying unrecorded immune exposures, donors were nominally healthy at sampling. The primer mix had 60 Vbeta and 13 Jbeta primers. Only in-frame clones appear in the TCRdb table, and some are missing; sequencing was by immunoSEQ multiplex PCR. The sample has fewer than 200,000 clones, 65% to 75% seen once. This receptor was obtained from a human donor in good health. The sequenced material came from PBMCs. This rearrangement joins TRBV19 to TRBJ2-1, with 13 bases fitting TRBD2. The CDR3 DNA follows: TGTGCCAGTAGTATAGAGGGACTAGCGGGGACAGACTCCTACAATGAGCAGTTCTTC. Translated, it gives CASSIEGLAGTDSYNEQFF.